Described below is a single T cell receptor (beta chain) sequence and its context. This record comes from a study of blood T cell repertoires in COVID-19. Study overall: Sample material is recorded as cDNA or gDNA derived from T cells, B-cell-depleted T cells, or PBMCs.

The germline V gene has CDR1 LGHDT and CDR2 YNNKEL (reference sequence). The V gene end was trimmed by 9 bases and the J gene end by 1 base; junction bases not matched to a gene: 8. The CDR3 spans 15 residues. The protocol was immunoSEQ multiplex PCR, while the TCRdb copy is restricted to in-frame clones and leaves out a portion. The sample holds approximately 400,000 clones, 70% to 90% seen once. This clonotype originated in a man aged 30-40 years who had recovered from COVID-19. V and J are TRBV3-1 (or the pseudogene TRBV3-2) and TRBJ1-3; 8 nucleotides line up with TRBD1. What was sequenced was PBMCs or T cells enriched from blood (not recorded which). CDR3: CASRAGGLSGNTIYF. For the CDR3, the DNA is TGTGCCAGTCGGGCAGGGGGCTTGTCTGGAAACACCATATATTTT.